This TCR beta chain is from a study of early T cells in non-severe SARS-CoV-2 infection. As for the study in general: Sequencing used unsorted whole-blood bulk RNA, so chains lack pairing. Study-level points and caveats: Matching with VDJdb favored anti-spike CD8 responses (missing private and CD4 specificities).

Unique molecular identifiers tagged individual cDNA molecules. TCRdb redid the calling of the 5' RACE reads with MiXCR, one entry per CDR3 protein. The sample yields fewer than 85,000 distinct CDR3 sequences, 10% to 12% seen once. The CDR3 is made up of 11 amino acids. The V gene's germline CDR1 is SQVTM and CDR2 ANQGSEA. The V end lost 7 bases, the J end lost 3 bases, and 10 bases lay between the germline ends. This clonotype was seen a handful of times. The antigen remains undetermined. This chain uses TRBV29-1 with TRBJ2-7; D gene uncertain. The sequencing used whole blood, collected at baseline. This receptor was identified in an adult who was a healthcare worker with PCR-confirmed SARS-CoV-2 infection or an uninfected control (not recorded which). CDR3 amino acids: CSANINYEQYF. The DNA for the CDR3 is TGCAGCGCCAACATCAACTACGAGCAGTACTTC.